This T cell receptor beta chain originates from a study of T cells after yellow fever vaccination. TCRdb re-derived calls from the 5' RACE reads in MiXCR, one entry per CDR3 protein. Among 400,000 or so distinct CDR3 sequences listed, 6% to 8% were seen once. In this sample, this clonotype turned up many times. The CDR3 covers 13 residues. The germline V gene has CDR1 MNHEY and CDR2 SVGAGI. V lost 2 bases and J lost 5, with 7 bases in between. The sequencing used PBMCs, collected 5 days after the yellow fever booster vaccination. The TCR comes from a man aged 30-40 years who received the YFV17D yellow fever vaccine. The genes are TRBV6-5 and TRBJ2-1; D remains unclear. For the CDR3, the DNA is TGTGCCAGCAGTTACGCTAGGGACAATGAGCAGTTCTTC. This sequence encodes CASSYARDNEQFF.